The TCR beta chain described here comes from a study of blood T cells in healthy people across ages. General observations from the study: When set beside aged donors, long-lived donors presented more naive CD4+ cells and higher diversity. There was a strong correlation between TCR beta diversity and naive T cell percentage.

This clonotype was observed a single time. The antigen is not known. In each sample, at least 7 million PBMCs were isolated. V lost 6 bases, J lost 4 bases, and 15 bases lay in between. The CDR3 runs 14 residues. Then a second PCR, running roughly 7 to 11 cycles, was carried out with a sample-barcoded 5' primer and a J-beta primer mix. Every cDNA molecule bore a tag from a template-switch adaptor containing 12 random nucleotides. TCRdb re-called the 5' RACE reads through MiXCR, storing one row per CDR3 protein. The sample lists about 780,000 distinct CDR3 sequences, about half seen once, with around 18% in the top ten.

The clonotype originates from an elderly man in good health. Sequencing was done on a sample of blood. The chain couples TRBV12-3 or TRBV12-4 to TRBJ1-2; D is perhaps TRBD1 (6 bases). The DNA for the CDR3 is TGTGCCAGCAGGAGGACAGAACAAGGCTATGGCTACACCTTC. Protein sequence: CASRRTEQGYGYTF.